A single sample gave rise to the 32 T cell receptor beta chains below, sequenced in a study of T cell repertoires in cytomegalovirus infection. One entry per CDR3 protein results from TCRdb running MiXCR on the reads. The profile covers 150,000 to 190,000 distinct CDR3 sequences, with around 24% appearing a single time and 11% taken by the ten largest. The sample comprised PBMCs. The origin of the receptors is a human donor in good health (CMV status not recorded). Some clones in this sample may be carry-over from other donors' samples.

This clonotype came up many times. This chain uses TRBV7-2 with TRBJ1-2; weak D call: TRBD1 (5 bases). From germline, CDR1 is SGHTA and CDR2 FQGNSA. This CDR3 has 15 residues. With 0 bases removed from V and 7 bases from J, the gap between germline ends came to 15 bases. The DNA for the CDR3 is TGTGCCAGCAGCTTAGCGCTGCCTGGGGCTGGTGGCTACACCTTC. Protein sequence: CASSLALPGAGGYTF.

The chain links TRBV29-1 to TRBJ2-7; D not certain. Per germline, CDR1 SQVTM and CDR2 ANQGSEA. CDR3 size: 11 residues. With 5 bases removed from V and 4 bases from J, the gap between germline ends came to 9 bases. CDR3 residues: CSVSGEYEQYF. The CDR3, as DNA: TGCAGCGTTTCTGGGGAATACGAGCAGTACTTC.

As for this clonotype: One junction end disagrees with the germline gene, perhaps due to a read error. The V call is TRBV29-1, the J call TRBJ2-1; D may be TRBD2 (5 bases). Germline assignment: CDR1 SQVTM and CDR2 ANQGSEA. This CDR3 comprises 14 residues. Here the CDR3 DNA reads TGCAGCGTTGATTCCGGGATCAGCTACAATGAGGAGTTCTTC. Translating gives CSVDSGISYNEEFF.

This clonotype appeared many times. The chain links TRBV5-1 to TRBJ1-1; 8 bases are shared with TRBD1. Germline trimming cut 4 bases from V and 8 bases from J; bases unmatched to any gene: 13. CDR3 length: 15 residues. CDR1 and CDR2 (germline): SGHRS, YFSETQ. The CDR3 spells CASSTDPGTGGEAFF. CDR3 DNA: TGCGCCAGCAGCACTGACCCCGGGACAGGTGGAGAAGCTTTCTTT. The full variable domain, rest sourced from reference TRBV5-1 and TRBJ1-1, is KAGVTQTPRYLIKTRGQQVTLSCSPISGHRSVSWYQQTPGQGLQFLFEYFSETQRNKGNFPGRFSGRQFSNSRSEMNVSTLELGDSALYLCASSTDPGTGGEAFFGQGTRLTVV.

This clonotype has at least ten counts. The chain links TRBV7-2 to TRBJ2-7, with 8 nucleotides matching TRBD1. Germline V lookup: CDR1 SGHTA, CDR2 FQGNSA. Losses at the gene ends were 4 bases for V and 0 bases for J; bases not matched to a gene: 8. This CDR3 has 16 amino acids. The CDR3 DNA sequence: TGTGCCAGCAGCTACTCGCGGACAGGGCTCTCCTACGAGCAGTACTTC. Translated, it gives CASSYSRTGLSYEQYF.

The chain joins TRBV7-9 to TRBJ2-1, with unresolved D. The V gene lost 2 bases and the J gene lost 2 bases, with 13 bases spanning the gap. The CDR3 totals 16 residues. Germline V CDR1 and CDR2: SEHNR, FQNEAQ (reference sequence). CDR3 DNA: TGTGCCAGCAGCTTATTTGACGGCCCTACCTACAATGAGCAGTTCTTC. Its translation is CASSLFDGPTYNEQFF. Full variable domain (outside the CDR3, taken from reference TRBV7-9 and TRBJ2-1): DTGVSQNPRHKITKRGQNVTFRCDPISEHNRLYWYRQTLGQGPEFLTYFQNEAQLEKSRLLSDRFSAERPKGSFSTLEIQRTEQGDSAMYLCASSLFDGPTYNEQFFGPGTRLTVL.

This chain links TRBV20-1 with TRBJ1-1; D is ambiguous. Germline CDR1 is DFQATT and CDR2 is SNEGSKA (reference sequence). The CDR3 has 13 residues. Trimming pared 3 bases from V and 4 bases from J, leaving 12 bases between. The CDR3 DNA follows: TGCAGTGCTAGTAAGGGTTCGGTCACTGAAGCTTTCTTT. Its protein product is CSASKGSVTEAFF.

This clonotype was seen a handful of times. This chain connects TRBV19 to TRBJ2-7; 10 bases map to TRBD1. This CDR3 contains 15 residues. The trim removed 6 bases at V and 3 bases at J, leaving 8 bases unmatched. Germline V gene lookup returns CDR1 LNHDA and CDR2 SQIVND (reference sequence). As DNA, the CDR3 is TGTGCCAGTAGCTTACCGGGACAGGGGTTCTACGAGCAGTACTTC. Protein: CASSLPGQGFYEQYF.

This clonotype was observed a few times. V gene TRBV5-5 combines with J gene TRBJ2-3; D gene unclear. V was shortened by 4 bases and J by 4 bases, with 10 bases between the two germline ends. Germline V gene data show CDR1 as SGHKS and CDR2 as YYEKEE (reference sequence). The CDR3 loop spans 13 amino acids. As DNA, the CDR3 is TGTGCCAGCAGCGATTCTGGGGCAGATACGCAGTATTTT. Protein product: CASSDSGADTQYF.

This clonotype turned up a few times. The chain joins TRBV7-8 to TRBJ1-5; the D gene is possibly TRBD1 (6 bases). The CDR3 contains 16 residues. V lost 5 bases and J 2 bases, leaving 16 bases between the germline ends. Per germline, CDR1 SGHVS and CDR2 FQNEAQ. The CDR3 reads CASSPLGGGGNQPQHF. Written as DNA, the CDR3 is TGTGCCAGCAGCCCCCTGGGGGGCGGGGGCAATCAGCCCCAGCATTTT.

This clonotype was seen at least ten times. The rearrangement links TRBV7-2 to TRBJ2-7; D ambiguous. The CDR3 contains 12 residues. The V gene's germline CDR1 is SGHTA and CDR2 FQGNSA. V was pared by 4 bases and J by 6 bases, with 10 bases between. The chain's CDR3 is CASSSPYGEQYF. CDR3 DNA sequence: TGTGCCAGCAGCTCCCCGTACGGCGAGCAGTACTTC.

Details on this clonotype: It is unclear where the CDR3 begins or ends on the DNA, so no DNA is shown, and the CDR3 is as TCRdb lists it. CDR3 amino acids: CISVPEANTDTQYF. V and J are TRBV7-5 and TRBJ2-3. TRBV7-5 is an annotated pseudogene. The CDR3 spans 14 amino acids, including both terminal residues.

As to this clonotype: Given a much more abundant clone one base away, this may be a read error. The J gene is TRBJ1-2, the V gene TRBV7-2; the D is unclear. This CDR3 has 13 residues. Germline assignment: CDR1 SGHTA and CDR2 FQGNSA. The CDR3 loop is CVLSGVGLYGYTF. The CDR3 DNA reads as TGTGTCTTATCGGGTGTGGGGTTATATGGCTACACCTTC.

A few counts support this clonotype. The J gene is TRBJ2-7, the V gene TRBV20-1; D gene uncertain. The germline V and J ends were trimmed by 3 bases and 0 bases, with 12 bases remaining between them. CDR1 and CDR2 from the germline V gene are DFQATT and SNEGSKA (reference sequence). There are 14 residues in the CDR3. The CDR3 sequence is CSASPGQVSYEQYF. The CDR3 bases are TGCAGTGCTAGTCCGGGCCAAGTCTCCTACGAGCAGTACTTC.

This clonotype was picked up many times. V is TRBV7-8 and J is TRBJ1-1, with unresolved D. CDR3 length: 16 residues. V was clipped by 2 bases and J by 3 bases, with 16 bases between them. Germline V CDR1 and CDR2: SGHVS, FQNEAQ. Written as DNA, the CDR3 is TGTGCCAGCAGCTTATCCCAGCCCCCATGGGACACTGAAGCTTTCTTT. Its translation: CASSLSQPPWDTEAFF.

This clonotype occurred a few times. CDR3 in amino acids: CASSEGGDYEQYF. CDR3 DNA: TGTGCCAGCAGTGAGGGTGGCGACTACGAGCAGTACTTC. The rearrangement links TRBV2 to TRBJ2-7; no clear D gene. Germline values: CDR1 SNHLY, CDR2 FYNNEI. Trimming took off 3 bases at V and 3 bases at J, with 9 bases between the two ends. CDR3 length equals 13 residues.

Comments on this clonotype: At one end the junction does not follow the germline gene, possibly because of a read error. The chain combines TRBV28 with TRBJ2-7; no clear D gene. Germline V gene data show CDR1 as MDHEN and CDR2 as SYDVKM. The CDR3 is 14 amino acids. In DNA form, the CDR3 reads TGTGCCACCGATGACAATTCAGACCCCTACGGGCAGTACTTC. Its protein product is CATDDNSDPYGQYF.

The V call is TRBV12-3 or TRBV12-4, the J call TRBJ2-5; D gene uncertain. Deletions cut 2 bases from V and 0 bases from J, with 10 bases between. CDR3 size: 15 residues. The CDR3 loop is CASSLILSHQETQYF. The CDR3 nucleotides read TGTGCCAGCAGTTTAATTTTAAGCCACCAAGAGACCCAGTACTTC.

CDR3 DNA: TGTGCCAGCAGTGAAGGGGATAGCGGGGGCCCACAAGAGACCCAGTACTTC. Encoded protein: CASSEGDSGGPQETQYF. The genes are TRBV6-1 and TRBJ2-5; 9 nucleotides match TRBD2. This CDR3 is built from 17 residues. The germline V gene has CDR1 MNHNS and CDR2 SASEGT. Trimming cost V 1 base and J 2 bases; bases outside gene matches: 8.

This clonotype was seen more than once but under ten times. CDR3 nucleotide sequence: TGTGCCAGCAGCTCTAGCGGGAGTGACTACGAGCAGTACTTC. It is translated as CASSSSGSDYEQYF. This chain connects TRBV9 to TRBJ2-7; 10 positions agree with TRBD2. The CDR3 has 14 amino acids. The V gene end was trimmed by 4 bases and the J gene end by 3 bases; junction bases not matched to a gene: 4. In germline, CDR1 is SGDLS, CDR2 YYNGEE.

J is TRBJ2-7 and V is TRBV7-2, with D perhaps matching TRBD2 (6 bases). Per the germline V gene, CDR1 is SGHTA and CDR2 is FQGNSA. Trimming took off 5 bases at V and 6 bases at J, with 11 bases between the two ends. The CDR3 is 12 amino acids. CDR3 coding DNA: TGTGCCAGCAGCCGAGCCGGGGGCGAGCAGTACTTC. Its translation is CASSRAGGEQYF.

This clonotype was recorded many times. J is TRBJ1-2 and V is TRBV7-2; D unclear. The V end lost 2 bases, the J end lost 0 bases, and 1 base lay between the germline ends. The CDR3 is 12 amino acids. CDR1 is SGHTA, CDR2 FQGNSA, per germline. The chain's CDR3 is CASSLTNYGYTF. Written as DNA, the CDR3 is TGTGCCAGCAGCTTAACTAACTATGGCTACACCTTC.

Only a few counts were recorded for this clonotype. The chain uses TRBV11-1 and TRBJ2-7; unclear D gene. Trimming took off 5 bases at V and 2 bases at J, with 16 bases between the two ends. Germline CDR1 SGHAT, CDR2 FQDESV (reference sequence). CDR3 length equals 15 residues. The CDR3 region has the DNA TGTGCCAGCAGCCCAGGTATCTCAGGCACCTACGAGCAGTACTTC. Translated: CASSPGISGTYEQYF.

This clonotype was seen a handful of times. This sequence joins TRBV27 and TRBJ2-4, with no clear D. The germline V gene has CDR1 MNHEY and CDR2 SMNVEV (reference sequence). This CDR3 comprises 13 residues. V was cut by 6 bases and J by 8 bases, with 14 bases left in between. The CDR3 here is CASSASGLYIQYF. Here the CDR3 DNA reads TGTGCCAGCAGCGCATCCGGGCTCTACATTCAGTACTTC.

J is TRBJ2-1 and V is TRBV20-1, with D unresolved. This CDR3 is built from 14 residues. Germline values: CDR1 DFQATT, CDR2 SNEGSKA (reference sequence). V dropped 3 bases and J dropped 5 bases, with 14 bases sitting between them. Written as DNA, the CDR3 is TGCAGTGCTAGCGAGGCCCCGAACGACAATGAGCAGTTCTTC. This translates into CSASEAPNDNEQFF.

Many counts were recorded for this clonotype. The chain carries TRBV7-2 and TRBJ1-3, with D possibly TRBD1 on 6 matching bases. Germline loops: CDR1 SGHTA, CDR2 FQGNSA. The CDR3 contains 15 residues. Between the trimmed V and J ends, which lost 5 bases and 0 bases, there was a span of 11 bases. The chain's CDR3 is CASSRQAHSGNTIYF. The CDR3 DNA reads TGTGCCAGCAGCCGACAGGCTCACTCTGGAAACACCATATATTTT.

This rearrangement joins TRBV24-1 to TRBJ2-7, with D unresolved. V lost 7 bases to trimming and J lost 5 bases, with 11 bases between them. This CDR3 region has 12 residues. Germline CDR1 is KGHDR and CDR2 is SFDVKD. CDR3: CATRMDSDEQYF. The CDR3 DNA reads TGTGCCACCAGGATGGATTCGGACGAGCAGTACTTC.

V gene TRBV2 combines with J gene TRBJ2-3; D remains unclear. The CDR3 totals 12 residues. Deletions cut 2 bases from V and 6 bases from J, with 6 bases between. From germline, CDR1 is SNHLY and CDR2 FYNNEI. CDR3 amino acids: CASSEFADTQYF. CDR3 nucleotides: TGTGCCAGCAGTGAATTTGCGGATACGCAGTATTTT.

The V and J genes are TRBV29-1 and TRBJ2-1; TRBD2 agrees at 8 bases. Unmatched junction bases numbered 17, after V lost 7 bases and J lost 0 bases. The CDR3 is 18 residues long. Germline CDR1 reads SQVTM; CDR2 reads ANQGSEA. The CDR3 region is CSASPSGRSGSSYNEQFF. CDR3 bases: TGCAGCGCCAGCCCCTCGGGCCGGAGCGGGAGCTCCTACAATGAGCAGTTCTTC.

This clonotype was observed a few times. The chain uses TRBV14 and TRBJ1-1, with a possible D match to TRBD1 (5 bases). The CDR3 has 13 residues. Trimming shortened V by 5 bases and J by 5 bases, and 12 bases separated the two germline ends. The germline gives CDR1 SGHDN, CDR2 FVKESK. The CDR3 loop is CASSLGVRTEAFF. CDR3 nucleotides: TGTGCCAGCAGCTTGGGGGTTCGGACTGAAGCTTTCTTT. Variable domain in full (rest from reference TRBV14 and TRBJ1-1): EAGVTQFPSHSVIEKGQTVTLRCDPISGHDNLYWYRRVMGKEIKFLLHFVKESKQDESGMPNNRFLAERTGGTYSTLKVQPAELEDSGVYFCASSLGVRTEAFFGQGTRLTVV.

This clonotype was seen more than once but under ten times. The J gene is TRBJ2-2, the V gene TRBV12-3 or TRBV12-4; D gene unclear. The CDR3 contains 11 residues. V shed 7 bases and J shed 4 bases, with 4 bases lying between them. The CDR3 reads CASKGTGELFF. The CDR3 DNA sequence: TGTGCCAGCAAGGGCACCGGGGAGCTGTTTTTT.

On this clonotype itself: A much more abundant neighbour one base away suggests this may be a read error. The chain employs TRBV7-2 and TRBJ1-1, with D maybe TRBD1 (5 bases). Germline-derived CDR1 and CDR2 are SGHTA and FQGNSA. Trimming shortened V by 5 bases and J by 5 bases, and 18 bases separated the two germline ends. This CDR3 region has 15 residues. The CDR3 here is CASSARDAYRTEAFF. The CDR3 DNA reads as TGTGCCAGCAGCGCTCGGGACGCCTACAGAACTGAAGCTTTCTTT.